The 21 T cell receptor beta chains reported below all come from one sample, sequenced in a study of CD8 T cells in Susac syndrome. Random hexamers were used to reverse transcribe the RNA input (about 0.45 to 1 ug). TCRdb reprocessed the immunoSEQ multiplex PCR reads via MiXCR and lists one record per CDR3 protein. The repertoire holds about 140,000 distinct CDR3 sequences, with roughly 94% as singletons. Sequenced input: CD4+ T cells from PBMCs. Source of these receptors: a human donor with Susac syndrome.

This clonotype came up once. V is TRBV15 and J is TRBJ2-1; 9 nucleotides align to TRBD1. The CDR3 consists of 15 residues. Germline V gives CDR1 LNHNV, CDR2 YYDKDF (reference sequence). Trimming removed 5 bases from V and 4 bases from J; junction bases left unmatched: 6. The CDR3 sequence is CATSPGQGGYNEQFF. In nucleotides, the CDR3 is TGTGCCACCAGCCCGGGACAGGGCGGATACAATGAGCAGTTCTTC.

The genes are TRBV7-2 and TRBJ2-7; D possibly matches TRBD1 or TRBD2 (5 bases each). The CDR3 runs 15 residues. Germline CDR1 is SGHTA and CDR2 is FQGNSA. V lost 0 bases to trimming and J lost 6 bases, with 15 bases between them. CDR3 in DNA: TGTGCCAGCAGCTTAGCATCTATGGGTGGGGGCGAGCAGTACTTC. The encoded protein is CASSLASMGGGEQYF.

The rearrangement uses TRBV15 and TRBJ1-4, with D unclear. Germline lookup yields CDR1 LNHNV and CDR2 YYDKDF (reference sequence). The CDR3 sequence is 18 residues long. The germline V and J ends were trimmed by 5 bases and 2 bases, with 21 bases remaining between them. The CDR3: CATSGRSGGRTTNEKLFF. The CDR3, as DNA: TGTGCCACCAGCGGACGCTCAGGAGGGAGGACCACTAATGAAAAACTGTTTTTT.

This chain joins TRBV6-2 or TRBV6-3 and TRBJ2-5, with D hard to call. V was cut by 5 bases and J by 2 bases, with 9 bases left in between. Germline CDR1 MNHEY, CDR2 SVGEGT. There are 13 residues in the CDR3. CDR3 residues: CASSPVPQETQYF. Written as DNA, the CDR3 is TGTGCCAGCAGTCCGGTTCCTCAAGAGACCCAGTACTTC.

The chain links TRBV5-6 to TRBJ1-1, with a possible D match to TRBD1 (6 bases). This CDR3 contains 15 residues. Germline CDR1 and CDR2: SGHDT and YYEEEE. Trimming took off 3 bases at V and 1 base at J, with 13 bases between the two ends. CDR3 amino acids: CASSSLGTPNTEAFF. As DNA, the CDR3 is TGTGCCAGCAGCTCCCTGGGGACACCGAACACTGAAGCTTTCTTT.

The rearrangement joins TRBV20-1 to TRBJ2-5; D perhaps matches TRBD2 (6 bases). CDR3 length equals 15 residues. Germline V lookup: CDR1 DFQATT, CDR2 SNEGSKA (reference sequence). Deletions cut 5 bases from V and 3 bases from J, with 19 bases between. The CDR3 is CSAGGVGRAEETQYF. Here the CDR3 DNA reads TGCAGTGCTGGCGGGGTGGGGCGGGCAGAAGAGACCCAGTACTTC.

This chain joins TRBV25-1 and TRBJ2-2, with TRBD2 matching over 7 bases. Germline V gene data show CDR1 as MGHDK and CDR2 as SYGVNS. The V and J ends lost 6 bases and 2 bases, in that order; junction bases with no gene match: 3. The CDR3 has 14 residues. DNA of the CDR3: TGTGCCAGCAGGGCTAGCGGAAACACCGGGGAGCTGTTTTTT. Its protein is CASRASGNTGELFF.

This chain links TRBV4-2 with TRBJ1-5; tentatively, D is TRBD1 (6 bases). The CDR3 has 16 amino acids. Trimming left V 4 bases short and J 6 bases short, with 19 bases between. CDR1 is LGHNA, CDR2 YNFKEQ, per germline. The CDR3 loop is CASSLRHGGLGQPQHF. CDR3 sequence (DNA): TGTGCCAGCAGCCTAAGACACGGGGGGCTCGGTCAGCCCCAGCATTTT.

The CDR3 bases are TGTGCCAGCAGCTTCCAGCGGGAGTTCGGCGAGCAGTACTTC. Its translation is CASSFQREFGEQYF. The chain combines TRBV7-2 with TRBJ2-7, with 8 bases matching TRBD2. Germline V gives CDR1 SGHTA, CDR2 FQGNSA. Trimming took 3 bases from V and 6 from J; bases not matched to a gene: 7. The CDR3 sequence is 14 residues long. The variable domain in full, with the rest retrieved from reference TRBV7-2 and TRBJ2-7, is GAGVSQSPSNKVTEKGKDVELRCDPISGHTALYWYRQSLGQGLEFLIYFQGNSAPDKSGLPSDRFSAERTGGSVSTLTIQRTQQEDSAVYLCASSFQREFGEQYFGPGTRLTVT.

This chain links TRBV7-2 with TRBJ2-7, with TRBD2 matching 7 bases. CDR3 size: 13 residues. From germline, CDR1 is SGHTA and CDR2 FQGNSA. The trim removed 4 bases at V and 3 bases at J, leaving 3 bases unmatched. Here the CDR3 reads CASSSRTSYEQYF. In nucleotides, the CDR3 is TGTGCCAGCAGCTCAAGGACTAGCTACGAGCAGTACTTC.

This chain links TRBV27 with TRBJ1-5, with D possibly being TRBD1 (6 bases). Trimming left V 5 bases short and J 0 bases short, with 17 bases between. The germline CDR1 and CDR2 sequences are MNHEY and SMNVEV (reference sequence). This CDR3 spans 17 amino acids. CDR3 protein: CASSPQSGQYSNQPQHF. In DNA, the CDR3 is TGTGCCAGCAGTCCTCAAAGCGGACAGTATAGCAATCAGCCCCAGCATTTT.

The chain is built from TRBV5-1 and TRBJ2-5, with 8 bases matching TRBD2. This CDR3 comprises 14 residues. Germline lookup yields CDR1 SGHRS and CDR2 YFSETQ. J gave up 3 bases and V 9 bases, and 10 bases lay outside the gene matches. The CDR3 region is CATHPGREEETQYF. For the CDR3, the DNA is TGCGCCACCCACCCCGGGAGGGAAGAAGAGACCCAGTACTTC.

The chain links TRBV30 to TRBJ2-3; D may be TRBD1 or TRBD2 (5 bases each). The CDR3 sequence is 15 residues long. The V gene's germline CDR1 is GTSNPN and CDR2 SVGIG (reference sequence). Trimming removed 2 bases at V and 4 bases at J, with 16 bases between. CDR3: CAWSRTPRGADTQYF. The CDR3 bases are TGTGCCTGGAGTCGGACCCCCCGAGGGGCAGATACGCAGTATTTT.

The DNA for the CDR3 is TGTGCCTGGGGGGCGGAACGCACAGATACGCAGTATTTT. Translating it yields CAWGAERTDTQYF. The chain recombines TRBV30 with TRBJ2-3, with D possibly matching TRBD1 (5 bases). Trimming stripped 5 bases from V and 1 base from J, with 10 bases between. CDR3 length: 13 residues. Germline V lookup: CDR1 GTSNPN, CDR2 SVGIG (reference sequence). Full variable domain (rest looked up from reference TRBV30 and TRBJ2-3): SQTIHQWPATLVQPVGSPLSLECTVEGTSNPNLYWYRQAAGRGLQLLFYSVGIGQISSEVPQNLSASRPQDRQFILSSKKLLLSDSGFYLCAWGAERTDTQYFGPGTRLTVL.

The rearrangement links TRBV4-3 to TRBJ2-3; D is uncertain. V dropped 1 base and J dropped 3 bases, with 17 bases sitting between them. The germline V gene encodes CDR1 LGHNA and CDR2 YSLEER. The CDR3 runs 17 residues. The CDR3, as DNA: TGCGCCAGCAGCCAAGTTACGGCAATACCTGTGACAGATACGCAGTATTTT. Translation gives CASSQVTAIPVTDTQYF.

The CDR3 coding sequence is TGCAGTGCTAGAGGGGAGAATGAGCAGTTCTTC. As protein: CSARGENEQFF. This chain uses TRBV20-1 with TRBJ2-1, with D tentatively TRBD2 (5 bases). CDR1 and CDR2 (germline): DFQATT, SNEGSKA (reference sequence). Trimming cost V 1 base and J 7 bases, with 5 bases left between them. The CDR3 length is 11 residues.

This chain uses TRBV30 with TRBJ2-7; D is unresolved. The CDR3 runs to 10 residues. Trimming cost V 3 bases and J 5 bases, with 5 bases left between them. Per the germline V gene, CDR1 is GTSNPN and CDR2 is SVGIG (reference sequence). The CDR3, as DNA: TGTGCCTGGAGCCAGCACGAGCAGTACTTC. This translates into CAWSQHEQYF.

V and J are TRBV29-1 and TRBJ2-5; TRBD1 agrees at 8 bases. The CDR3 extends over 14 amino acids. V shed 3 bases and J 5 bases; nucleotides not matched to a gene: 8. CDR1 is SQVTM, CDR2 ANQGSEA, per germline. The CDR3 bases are TGCAGCGTTGATCGGCCAGGGGGCCGGGAGACCCAGTACTTC. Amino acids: CSVDRPGGRETQYF.

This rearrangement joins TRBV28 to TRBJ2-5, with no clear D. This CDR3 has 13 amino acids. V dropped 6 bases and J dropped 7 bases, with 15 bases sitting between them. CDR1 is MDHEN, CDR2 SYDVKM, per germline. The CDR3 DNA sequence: TGTGCCAGCAGACCTACAACGCGAGGGACCCAGTACTTC. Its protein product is CASRPTTRGTQYF.

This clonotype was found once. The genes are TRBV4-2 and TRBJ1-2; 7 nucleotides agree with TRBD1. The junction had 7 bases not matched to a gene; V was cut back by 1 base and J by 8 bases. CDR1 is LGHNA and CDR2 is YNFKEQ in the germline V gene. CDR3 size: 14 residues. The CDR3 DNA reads TGTGCCAGCAGCCAAGCCGACAGGGTAGAAGGCTACACCTTC. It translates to CASSQADRVEGYTF.

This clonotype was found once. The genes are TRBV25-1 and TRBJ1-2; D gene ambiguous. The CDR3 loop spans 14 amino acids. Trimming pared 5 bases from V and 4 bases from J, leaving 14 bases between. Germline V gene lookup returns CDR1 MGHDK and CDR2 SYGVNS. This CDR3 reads CASSPVGSGYGYTF. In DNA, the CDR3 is TGTGCCAGCAGTCCTGTGGGGTCTGGCTATGGCTACACCTTC.